This TCR beta chain comes out of a study of blood T cells in healthy people across ages. Study-wide results and caveats: When set beside aged donors, long-lived donors presented more naive CD4+ cells and higher diversity.

A second 7 to 11 cycle PCR used barcoded and J-beta primers. TCRdb independently ran MiXCR on the 5' RACE reads; one entry per CDR3 protein. The sample holds nearly 1 million distinct CDR3 sequences, about 51% seen once. Each donor was a healthy Caucasian individual from Russia, aged roughly 6 to 95. Concerning this clonotype: As yet, its antigen is unknown.

Trimming took 5 bases from V and 5 from J, leaving 18 bases between them. The CDR3 extends over 15 amino acids. CDR1 SGHTA and CDR2 FQGNSA come from the germline V gene. The chain is built from TRBV7-2 and TRBJ2-5; no clear D. Material: blood. The source of this sequence is a woman in her sixties or seventies in good health. CDR3 sequence reads: CASSLRANARETQYF. The CDR3 bases are TGTGCCAGCAGCCTCCGGGCGAACGCCCGGGAGACCCAGTACTTC.